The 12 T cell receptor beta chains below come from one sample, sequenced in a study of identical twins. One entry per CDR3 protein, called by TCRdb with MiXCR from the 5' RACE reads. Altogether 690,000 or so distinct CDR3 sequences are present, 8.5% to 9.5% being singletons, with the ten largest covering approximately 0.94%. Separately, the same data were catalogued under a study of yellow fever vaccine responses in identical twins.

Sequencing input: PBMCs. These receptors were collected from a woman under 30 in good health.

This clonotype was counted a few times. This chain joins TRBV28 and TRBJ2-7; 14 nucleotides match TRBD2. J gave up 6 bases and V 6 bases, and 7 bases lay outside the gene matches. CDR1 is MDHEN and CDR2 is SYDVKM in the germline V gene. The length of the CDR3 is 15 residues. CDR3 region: CASRRLAGGPGEQYF. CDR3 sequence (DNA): TGTGCCAGCAGAAGACTAGCGGGAGGGCCGGGCGAGCAGTACTTC.

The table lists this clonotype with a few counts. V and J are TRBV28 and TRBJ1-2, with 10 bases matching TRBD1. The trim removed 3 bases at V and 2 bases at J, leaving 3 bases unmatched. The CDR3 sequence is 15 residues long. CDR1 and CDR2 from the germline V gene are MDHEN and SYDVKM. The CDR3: CASSFAGQGNYGYTF. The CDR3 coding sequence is TGTGCCAGCAGTTTTGCGGGACAGGGGAACTATGGCTACACCTTC.

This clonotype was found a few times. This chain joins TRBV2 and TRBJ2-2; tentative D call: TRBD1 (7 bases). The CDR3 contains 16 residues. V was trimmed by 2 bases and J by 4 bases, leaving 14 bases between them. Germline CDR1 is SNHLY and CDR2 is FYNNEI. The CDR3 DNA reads TGTGCCAGCAGTGAAAGGGGTCAGGGGGGCACCGGGGAGCTGTTTTTT. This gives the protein CASSERGQGGTGELFF.

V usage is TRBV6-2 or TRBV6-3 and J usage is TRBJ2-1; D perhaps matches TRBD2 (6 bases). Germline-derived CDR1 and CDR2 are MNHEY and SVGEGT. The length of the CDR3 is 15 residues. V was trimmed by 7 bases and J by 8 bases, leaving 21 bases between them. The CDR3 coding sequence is TGTGCCAGCATCGGAGCGGGTGATCCCGGAGATGAGCAGTTCTTC. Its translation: CASIGAGDPGDEQFF.

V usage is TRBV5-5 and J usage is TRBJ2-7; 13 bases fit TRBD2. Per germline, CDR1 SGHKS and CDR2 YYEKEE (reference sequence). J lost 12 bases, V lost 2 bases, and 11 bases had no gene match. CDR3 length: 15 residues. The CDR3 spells CASSFTGTSGIGPYF. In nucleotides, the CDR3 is TGTGCCAGCAGCTTTACCGGGACTAGCGGGATAGGTCCGTACTTC.

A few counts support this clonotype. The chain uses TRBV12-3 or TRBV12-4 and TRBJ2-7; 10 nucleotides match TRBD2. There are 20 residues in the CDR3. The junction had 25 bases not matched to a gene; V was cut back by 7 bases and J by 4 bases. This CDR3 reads CASMRGYDASSGSLGYEQYF. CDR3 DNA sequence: TGTGCCAGCATGAGAGGGTATGACGCTTCTAGCGGGAGCTTAGGATACGAGCAGTACTTC.

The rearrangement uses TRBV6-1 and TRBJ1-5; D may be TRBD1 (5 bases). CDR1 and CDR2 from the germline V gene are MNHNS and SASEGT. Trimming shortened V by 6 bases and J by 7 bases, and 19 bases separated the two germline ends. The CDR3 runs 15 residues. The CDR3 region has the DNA TGTGCCAGCAGGCCAGTAGGGGAGACTGGGCAGCCCCAGCATTTT. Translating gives CASRPVGETGQPQHF.

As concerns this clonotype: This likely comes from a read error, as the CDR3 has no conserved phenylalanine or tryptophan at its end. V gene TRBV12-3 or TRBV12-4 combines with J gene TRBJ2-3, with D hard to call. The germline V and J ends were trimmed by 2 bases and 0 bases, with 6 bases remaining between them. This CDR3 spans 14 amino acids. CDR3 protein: CASSLKASTDTQYS. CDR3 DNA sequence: TGTGCCAGCAGTTTAAAAGCTAGCACAGATACGCAGTATTCT.

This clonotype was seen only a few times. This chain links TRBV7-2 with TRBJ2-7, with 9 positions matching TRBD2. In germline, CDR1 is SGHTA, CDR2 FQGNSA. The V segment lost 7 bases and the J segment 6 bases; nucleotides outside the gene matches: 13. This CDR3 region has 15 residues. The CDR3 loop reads CASTQSISGSGEQYF. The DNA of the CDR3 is TGTGCCAGCACCCAGAGTATTAGCGGGAGTGGCGAGCAGTACTTC.

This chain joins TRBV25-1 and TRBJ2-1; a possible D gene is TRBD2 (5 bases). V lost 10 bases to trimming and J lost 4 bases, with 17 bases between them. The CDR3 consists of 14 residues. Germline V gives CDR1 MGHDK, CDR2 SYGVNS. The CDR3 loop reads CATSGSARYNEQFF. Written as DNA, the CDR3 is TGTGCCACCTCCGGTAGCGCGAGATACAATGAGCAGTTCTTC.

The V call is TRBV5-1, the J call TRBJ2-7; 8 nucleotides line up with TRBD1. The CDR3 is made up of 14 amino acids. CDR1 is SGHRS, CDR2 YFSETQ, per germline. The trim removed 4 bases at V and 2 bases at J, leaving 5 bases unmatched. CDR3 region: CASSDRQGTYEQYF. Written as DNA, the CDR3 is TGCGCCAGCAGCGATCGACAGGGGACCTACGAGCAGTACTTC.

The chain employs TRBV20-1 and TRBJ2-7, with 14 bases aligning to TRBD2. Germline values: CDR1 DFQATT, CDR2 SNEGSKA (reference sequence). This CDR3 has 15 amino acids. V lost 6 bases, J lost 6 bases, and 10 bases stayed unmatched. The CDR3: CSAVRTSGRLGEQYF. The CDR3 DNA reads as TGCAGTGCCGTCCGGACTAGCGGGAGGTTGGGCGAGCAGTACTTC.